This TCR beta chain was observed in a study of OX40 agonist ivuxolimab in advanced cancers. Across the whole study: Among those enrolled, mean age was 60 years (range roughly 20 to 79) and 75% to 90% were male. Study results and caveats: Both CD4+ and CD8+ T cell populations in blood had undergone clonal expansion by week 6 at 0.1 to 3.0 mg/kg. Relative to CD4+ cells, CD8+ T cells on average had more expanded clones.

This clone showed up just a few times. Antigen specificity is unknown. The CDR3 is made up of 18 amino acids. The germline V gene has CDR1 MGHDK and CDR2 SYGVNS. The V end was cut by 1 base, the J end by 0 bases, with 16 bases between. Produced via immunoSEQ multiplex PCR; TCRdb's table is partial and in-frame only. The repertoire holds some 64,000 clones, with 92% as singletons. The source material was CD4+ or CD8+ T cells sorted from blood, sampled in a trial of the OX40 agonist ivuxolimab. The clonotype was recovered from an adult with an advanced solid tumor such as melanoma, head and neck, liver or kidney cancer. The chain has TRBV25-1 and TRBJ1-3; D unresolved. The CDR3 DNA follows: TGTGCCAGCAGTGAATTTTCTTATTTAGGAGACTCTGGAAACACCATATATTTT. Translation: CASSEFSYLGDSGNTIYF. Full variable domain (rest looked up from reference TRBV25-1 and TRBJ1-3): EADIYQTPRYLVIGTGKKITLECSQTMGHDKMYWYQQDPGMELHLIHYSYGVNSTEKGDLSSESTVSRIRTEHFPLTLESARPSHTSQYLCASSEFSYLGDSGNTIYFGEGSWLTVV.